These 2 T cell receptor beta chains were sequenced from one sample in a study of identifying expanded T cells in peripheral blood. This table comes from immunoSEQ multiplex PCR, and its TCRdb copy is limited to in-frame clones, with some not included. The sample lists about 100,000 clones, approximately 90% occurring once. Material for sequencing was blood. The origin of the receptors is a person aged 18 to 75 in good health.

This chain joins TRBV2 and TRBJ2-3; D is unclear. There are 12 residues in the CDR3. In germline, CDR1 is SNHLY, CDR2 FYNNEI. Trimming shortened V by 6 bases and J by 7 bases, and 11 bases separated the two germline ends. The CDR3 sequence: CASRALEHTQYF. The CDR3 DNA reads TGTGCCAGCAGGGCCCTGGAACATACGCAGTATTTT.

J is TRBJ1-2 and V is TRBV29-1; no clear D gene. From germline, CDR1 is SQVTM and CDR2 ANQGSEA. The CDR3 is 14 amino acids. The V end was cut by 2 bases, the J end by 4 bases, with 14 bases between. DNA of the CDR3: TGCAGCGTTGAACAGAGGGAGAAGTTCTATGGCTACACCTTC. Translating it yields CSVEQREKFYGYTF.